A selection of T cell receptor beta chains follows, all from one sample in a study of cytomegalovirus exposure and HLA in healthy donors. Assay: immunoSEQ multiplex PCR; the TCRdb copy retains only in-frame clones and omits some. The data contain 100,000 to 150,000 clones, more than 75% of them seen just once; the ten biggest clones take up less than 15%. Sequenced sample: PBMCs. Receptor source: a woman aged 55 to 70 in good health and CMV-seropositive. Both conserved end residues are part of each CDR3. The D gene is left open where the match is weak. Only some rows state a clone size, as once, few, many or a class for expanded clones.

v_call	j_call	d_call	clone_size	cdr3_aa	cdr3_nt
TRBV5-1	TRBJ2-2	.	.	CASSLALSITGELFF	TGCGCCAGCAGCTTGGCCTTGTCTATCACCGGGGAGCTGTTTTTT
TRBV4-2	TRBJ1-4	TRBD1	.	CASSPAGTGGGKLFF	TGTGCCAGCAGCCCAGCCGGGACAGGGGGCGGAAAACTGTTTTTT
TRBV5-4	TRBJ2-3	.	.	CASSSPPVRGNTDTQYF	TGTGCCAGCAGCTCACCCCCCGTTAGAGGTAACACAGATACGCAGTATTTT
TRBV11-3	TRBJ2-1	TRBD1	.	CASSSGQGQGNEQFF	TGTGCCAGCAGCTCTGGACAGGGACAAGGGAATGAGCAGTTCTTC
TRBV30	TRBJ2-2	TRBD2	.	CAWRAQASGANTGELFF	TGTGCCTGGAGAGCACAGGCTAGCGGGGCCAACACCGGGGAGCTGTTTTTT
TRBV11-2	TRBJ2-7	TRBD1	.	CASSLMDRYPKQYF	TGTGCCAGCAGCTTAATGGACAGGTACCCCAAGCAGTACTTC
TRBV6-5	TRBJ1-2	.	.	CASSKIANYGYTF	TGTGCCAGCAGTAAGATAGCTAACTATGGCTACACCTTC
TRBV18	TRBJ1-6	.	.	CASSQGQGKNSPLHF	TGTGCCAGCTCACAAGGGCAGGGAAAGAATTCACCCCTCCACTTT
TRBV7-8	TRBJ2-7	TRBD2	.	CASSLATSGAVSSYEQYF	TGTGCCAGCAGCTTAGCGACTAGCGGGGCCGTTAGCTCCTACGAGCAGTACTTC
TRBV18	TRBJ2-1	TRBD2	.	CASSLTSGRVNEQFF	TGTGCCAGCTCACTAACTAGCGGGAGGGTTAATGAGCAGTTCTTC
TRBV5-5	TRBJ2-5	TRBD1	.	CASSWTGYQETQYF	TGTGCCAGCAGCTGGACAGGGTACCAAGAGACCCAGTACTTC
TRBV2	TRBJ2-1	TRBD2	.	CASSVGLAGGDEQFF	TGTGCCAGCAGTGTGGGACTAGCGGGGGGGGATGAGCAGTTCTTC
TRBV4-3	TRBJ2-7	.	.	CASSTRSGSKDYEQYF	TGCGCCAGCAGCACGCGATCCGGGTCAAAAGACTACGAGCAGTACTTC
TRBV5-4	TRBJ2-1	.	.	CASRMRSDNYNEQFF	TGTGCCAGCAGGATGCGGAGTGATAACTACAATGAGCAGTTCTTC
TRBV6-5	TRBJ1-5	.	.	CASSTTENQPQHF	TGTGCCAGCAGCACAACAGAAAATCAGCCCCAGCATTTT
TRBV29-1	TRBJ1-1	.	.	CSVVARGSGTEAFF	TGCAGCGTTGTAGCAAGGGGTTCGGGCACTGAAGCTTTCTTT
TRBV2	TRBJ1-6	.	.	CASSPGASPLHF	TGTGCCAGCAGTCCAGGGGCTTCACCCCTCCACTTT
TRBV2	TRBJ1-2	.	.	CASSQLNTGHEAYGYTF	TGTGCCAGCAGTCAACTTAACACAGGGCATGAGGCCTATGGCTACACCTTC
TRBV14	TRBJ2-6	.	.	CASSQYGANVLTF	TGTGCCAGCAGCCAATATGGGGCCAACGTCCTGACTTTC
TRBV7-3	TRBJ2-5	.	.	CASSSGIQETQYF	TGTGCCAGCAGCTCGGGAATCCAAGAGACCCAGTACTTC
TRBV2	TRBJ2-2	TRBD2	.	CASSGTRTLGELFF	TGTGCCAGCTCGGGGACTAGAACCTTGGGGGAGCTGTTTTTT
TRBV9	TRBJ1-2	.	few	CASSVYVGANPYGYTF	TGTGCCAGCAGCGTATATGTAGGAGCGAACCCGTATGGCTACACCTTC
TRBV7-2	TRBJ1-2	TRBD1	.	CASSLGQGRQGNGYTF	TGTGCCAGCAGCTTGGGACAAGGAAGACAGGGGAATGGCTACACCTTC
TRBV6-6	TRBJ2-4	.	many	CASRSSELAKNIQYF	TGTGCCAGCAGAAGCTCCGAACTAGCCAAAAACATTCAGTACTTC
TRBV7-9	TRBJ2-7	TRBD1	.	CASSSDRISYEQYF	TGTGCCAGCAGCTCGGACAGGATCTCCTACGAGCAGTACTTC
TRBV5-8	TRBJ1-6	.	.	CASSSYNSPLHF	TGTGCCAGCAGCTCTTATAATTCACCCCTCCACTTT
TRBV15	TRBJ2-7	.	.	CATSRDRGITYEQYF	TGTGCCACCAGCAGAGATAGGGGTATTACCTACGAGCAGTACTTC
TRBV5-5	TRBJ2-5	.	few	CASSLVGRETQYF	TGTGCCAGCAGCTTGGTGGGGCGGGAGACCCAGTACTTC
TRBV27	TRBJ2-2	.	.	CASSLSPGGGGELFF	TGTGCCAGCAGTTTAAGTCCCGGGGGTGGCGGGGAGCTGTTTTTT
TRBV7-9	TRBJ1-5	TRBD1	.	CASSVGQGGQPQHF	TGTGCCAGCAGCGTTGGACAGGGGGGTCAGCCCCAGCATTTT
TRBV6-1	TRBJ2-4	.	.	CASSETAPLAKNIQYF	TGTGCCAGCAGCGAAACCGCGCCTCTAGCCAAAAACATTCAGTACTTC
TRBV14	TRBJ2-1	TRBD2	.	CASRAGGHYNEQFF	TGTGCCAGTAGAGCGGGAGGACACTACAATGAGCAGTTCTTC